This is a list of T cell receptor beta chains from one sample in a study of CD8 T cell repertoires and HIV-1 epitope variants. Measured with immunoSEQ multiplex PCR; TCRdb has only the in-frame clones, and not every one. The repertoire holds about 1,200 clones, with around 70% as singletons. These receptors have no known antigen. The sequenced sample consisted of cultured CD8+ T cells derived from PBMCs. These receptors came from a male donor with HIV. CDR3s include the opening cysteine and the closing phenylalanine or tryptophan. The D gene is left open where the match is weak. The listing skips clone size in some rows; elsewhere it reads once, few, many or a size class.

d_call	j_call	clone_size	v_call	cdr3_aa	cdr3_nt
TRBD1	TRBJ2-7	NA	TRBV12-5	CASGLGTGRDEQYF	TGTGCTAGTGGTTTGGGGACAGGGCGCGACGAGCAGTACTTC
TRBD1	TRBJ2-3	once	TRBV7-6	CASTTRQGATDTQYF	TGTGCCAGCACCACGCGACAGGGGGCGACGGATACGCAGTATTTT
TRBD2	TRBJ2-7	once	TRBV10-3	CASESSGGEQYF	TGTGCCTCCGAGTCCAGCGGGGGCGAGCAGTACTTC
NA	TRBJ2-7	NA	TRBV10-3	CAIKDGASSYEQYF	TGTGCCATCAAAGATGGGGCCAGCTCCTACGAGCAGTACTTC
NA	TRBJ1-6	NA	TRBV5-6	CASSLAEMGSPLHF	TGTGCCAGCAGCTTGGCCGAAATGGGTTCACCCCTCCACTTT
TRBD1	TRBJ1-2	NA	TRBV28	CASSLWGQGAYYGYTF	TGTGCCAGCAGTTTATGGGGACAGGGGGCGTACTATGGCTACACCTTC
TRBD2	TRBJ2-1	NA	TRBV7-8	CASSFSGGHNEQFF	TGTGCCAGCAGCTTTAGCGGGGGTCACAATGAGCAGTTCTTC
NA	TRBJ2-4	NA	TRBV30	CAWKGLENIQYF	TGTGCCTGGAAAGGGCTGGAAAACATTCAGTACTTC
NA	TRBJ2-7	NA	TRBV14	CASSPGPNIPYEQYF	TGTGCCAGCAGCCCGGGACCCAATATTCCCTACGAGCAGTACTTC
NA	TRBJ2-7	once	TRBV6-4	CATDSVGRYSYEQYF	TGTGCCACCGACTCAGTTGGACGTTACTCCTACGAGCAGTACTTC
TRBD2	TRBJ2-7	NA	TRBV28	CASSFSLAGGSSYEQYF	TGTGCCAGCAGTTTTTCTCTAGCGGGAGGTAGCTCCTACGAGCAGTACTTC
NA	TRBJ1-6	NA	TRBV5-4	CASSANAASSYNSPLHF	TGTGCCAGCAGCGCGAACGCGGCGAGCTCCTATAATTCACCCCTCCACTTT
NA	TRBJ2-3	NA	TRBV10-2	CASSEAAGLTDTQYF	TGCGCCAGCAGTGAGGCGGCAGGGCTCACAGATACGCAGTATTTT
TRBD2	TRBJ2-3	NA	TRBV9	CASSLGSLAGGYTDTQYF	TGTGCCAGCAGCCTTGGTTCCCTTGCGGGGGGATACACAGATACGCAGTATTTT
TRBD1	TRBJ2-5	few	TRBV28	CASSSPDRAQETQYF	TGTGCCAGCAGTTCCCCGGACAGGGCCCAAGAGACCCAGTACTTC
NA	TRBJ2-7	NA	TRBV27	CASSLSYGGASSYEQYF	TGTGCCAGCAGTCTATCCTATGGGGGGGCCAGCTCCTACGAGCAGTACTTC
NA	TRBJ2-1	once	TRBV7-2	CASSLGGENEQFF	TGTGCCAGCAGCTTAGGCGGGGAAAATGAGCAGTTCTTC
NA	TRBJ2-3	NA	TRBV7-2	CASSSVLATDTQYF	TGTGCCAGCAGCTCCGTACTGGCGACAGATACGCAGTATTTT
NA	TRBJ2-1	NA	TRBV4-3	CASSQDVQGDNEQFF	TGCGCCAGCAGCCAAGACGTCCAGGGCGACAATGAGCAGTTCTTC
NA	TRBJ1-1	NA	TRBV7-9	CASSLGGGKTEAFF	TGTGCCAGCAGCTTAGGGGGAGGAAAAACTGAAGCTTTCTTT
NA	TRBJ1-5	NA	TRBV19	CASSVGEWGNQPQHF	TGTGCCAGTAGTGTCGGGGAATGGGGCAATCAGCCCCAGCATTTT
NA	TRBJ2-7	few	TRBV6-5	CASSYATGTPGVHF	TGTGCCAGCAGTTACGCGACCGGGACACCGGGCGTGCACTTC
TRBD2	TRBJ2-3	NA	TRBV9	CASSASGTSQTDTQYF	TGTGCCAGCAGCGCCTCCGGGACTAGTCAAACAGATACGCAGTATTTT
NA	TRBJ2-7	few	TRBV4-1	CASSQDTSYEQYF	TGCGCCAGCAGCCAAGATACTAGCTACGAGCAGTACTTC
NA	TRBJ1-1	NA	TRBV9	CASSEWQTTEAFF	TGTGCCAGCAGCGAATGGCAGACCACTGAAGCTTTCTTT
TRBD1	TRBJ1-1	NA	TRBV30	CAWSAGTGDEAFF	TGTGCCTGGAGTGCAGGGACAGGGGATGAAGCTTTCTTT
TRBD2	TRBJ2-1	NA	TRBV7-6	CASSSGGLAGRWGNEQFF	TGTGCCAGCAGCTCGGGGGGACTAGCGGGCCGCTGGGGCAATGAGCAGTTCTTC
TRBD2	TRBJ2-1	few	TRBV7-9	CASSGTSESYNEQFF	TGTGCCAGCAGCGGGACTAGCGAGTCCTACAATGAGCAGTTCTTC
TRBD2	TRBJ2-5	NA	TRBV6-5	CASSYASGSRETQYF	TGTGCCAGCAGTTACGCTAGCGGGAGCCGAGAGACCCAGTACTTC
NA	TRBJ1-1	few	TRBV28	CASSLLGSGEAFF	TGTGCCAGCAGTTTATTGGGCTCGGGGGAAGCTTTCTTT
NA	TRBJ2-5	NA	TRBV11-2	CASSPQEGAGGGETQYF	TGTGCCAGCAGCCCACAGGAGGGGGCAGGAGGTGGGGAGACCCAGTACTTC
NA	TRBJ2-7	NA	TRBV4-2	CASSQDSAARSEQYF	TGTGCCAGCAGCCAAGATTCGGCCGCCCGCAGCGAGCAGTACTTC
NA	TRBJ2-3	NA	TRBV28	CASSSQFTDTQYF	TGTGCCAGCAGTTCACAGTTCACAGATACGCAGTATTTT
TRBD1	TRBJ2-3	NA	TRBV15	CATSRDKEGQGAIDTQYF	TGTGCCACCAGCAGAGATAAGGAAGGACAGGGGGCAATAGATACGCAGTATTTT
NA	TRBJ2-2	NA	TRBV2	CASGPAPGELFF	TGTGCCAGCGGCCCAGCGCCCGGGGAGCTGTTTTTT
TRBD1	TRBJ1-1	NA	TRBV2	CASSEDGGRTGGKAFF	TGTGCCAGCAGTGAAGATGGCGGGCGGACAGGGGGCAAAGCTTTCTTT
NA	TRBJ2-7	NA	TRBV28	CASSSDSYEQYF	TGTGCCAGCAGTTCAGACTCCTACGAGCAGTACTTC
TRBD2	TRBJ2-1	NA	TRBV6-5	CASRLSGTSRNEQFF	TGTGCCAGCAGACTCAGCGGGACTAGCAGGAATGAGCAGTTCTTC
NA	TRBJ2-1	NA	TRBV5-1	CASSLDSYNEQFF	TGCGCCAGCAGCTTGGACAGTTACAATGAGCAGTTCTTC
NA	TRBJ2-3	NA	TRBV7-3	CASSSPKFAESTDTQYF	TGTGCCAGCAGCTCCCCAAAGTTTGCAGAGAGCACAGATACGCAGTATTTT
TRBD2	TRBJ2-5	NA	TRBV6-6	CASSRALGEGRETQYF	TGTGCCAGCAGCCGAGCTTTGGGGGAGGGCCGTGAGACCCAGTACTTC
NA	TRBJ2-7	NA	TRBV10-3	CAISGVGNTYEQYF	TGTGCCATCAGTGGGGTCGGGAATACCTACGAGCAGTACTTC
TRBD1	TRBJ1-2	few	TRBV5-4	CASSLGQGDGYTF	TGTGCCAGCAGCTTGGGACAGGGTGACGGCTACACCTTC
TRBD2	TRBJ2-7	few	TRBV4-1	CASSQGTSNEQYF	TGCGCCAGCAGCCAAGGGACTAGCAACGAGCAGTACTTC
NA	TRBJ1-2	NA	TRBV4-3	CASSQDGTYGYTF	TGCGCCAGCAGCCAAGATGGGACCTATGGCTACACCTTC
NA	TRBJ2-3	NA	TRBV5-6	CASSLTGTDTQYF	TGTGCCAGCAGCTTGACAGGCACAGATACGCAGTATTTT
NA	TRBJ2-7	NA	TRBV28	CASRSGLEQYF	TGTGCCAGCAGGTCCGGGTTGGAGCAGTACTTC
NA	TRBJ2-1	NA	TRBV13	CASSFWGSAVENEQFF	TGTGCCAGCAGCTTTTGGGGGAGCGCTGTTGAAAATGAGCAGTTCTTC
TRBD1	TRBJ2-7	NA	TRBV5-4	CASSHGTGGYEQYF	TGTGCCAGCAGCCATGGGACAGGGGGCTACGAGCAGTACTTC
NA	TRBJ2-7	NA	TRBV7-3	CASSEGPSYEQYF	TGTGCCAGCAGCGAAGGGCCCTCCTACGAGCAGTACTTC